Reported below is one T cell receptor (beta chain). This sample was taken from a study of blood T cell repertoires in COVID-19. Across the whole study: Sources were T cells, B-cell-depleted T cells, or PBMCs; the material itself was cDNA or gDNA.

CDR1 SGHRS and CDR2 YFSETQ come from the germline V gene. The CDR3 covers 14 residues. The J segment lost 6 bases and the V segment lost 2 bases, leaving 4 bases of the junction unmatched. The table came from immunoSEQ multiplex PCR; TCRdb's copy has only in-frame clones and leaves some out. The sample carries a few hundred thousand clones, 75% to 90% recorded once. Source material: peripheral blood. The chain is built from TRBV5-1 and TRBJ2-1, with 8 bases aligning to TRBD2. The TCR sequence derives from a man under 40 with acute or convalescent COVID-19. CDR3 DNA: TGCGCCAGCAGCTTTCGGGGGGGACGCAATGAGCAGTTCTTC. This encodes CASSFRGGRNEQFF.